This TCR beta chain was profiled in a study of T-cell reconstitution after alpha-beta-depleted transplantation in children. Broader study findings: Several hundred expanded graft clones reportedly gave rise to the alpha-beta T cells present about two months after transplant.

On this clonotype itself: As yet, its antigen is unknown.

The TCRbeta library was prepared with unique molecular identifiers. TCRdb processed the PCR reads anew with MiXCR; each CDR3 protein has one entry. The top ten clones hold roughly 5.5% of a sample with more than 85,000 distinct CDR3 sequences, around 6% of them seen once. V gave up 5 bases and J gave up 13 bases; unmatched junction bases: 7. The CDR3 covers 13 residues. The chain has TRBV12-3 or TRBV12-4 and TRBJ2-1; 11 bases are shared with TRBD2. Here the sequenced sample was PBMCs, mostly from graft donor cells, taken 60 days after TCRalphabeta/CD19-depleted stem cell transplant. This receptor was taken from a female patient aged 2-10 years who had a stem cell transplant for Fanconi anemia, so the T cells may come from the graft donor. For the CDR3, the DNA is TGTGCCAGCAGTCCAATAGCGGGAGGGCCCCAGTTCTTC. Its protein product is CASSPIAGGPQFF.